This TCR beta chain is drawn from a study of blood T cell repertoires in COVID-19. Trimming stripped 5 bases from V and 0 bases from J, with 7 bases between. This CDR3 region has 14 residues. In germline, CDR1 is MNHNY, CDR2 SVGAGI (reference sequence). Some clones are missing from TCRdb's copy, which holds only in-frame ones; the method was immunoSEQ multiplex PCR. The table lists roughly 400,000 clones, roughly 90% of them singletons. Self-reported history from a screening survey and questionnaire set each donor's cohort. The material sequenced was PBMCs or T cells enriched from blood (not recorded which). The receptor comes from a woman aged 18-29 years who had been exposed to COVID-19. J is TRBJ1-4 and V is TRBV6-6; D possibly corresponds to TRBD1 (5 bases). The CDR3 DNA reads TGTGCCAGCAGTGGGGCCCCAACTAATGAAAAACTGTTTTTT. As protein: CASSGAPTNEKLFF.